This TCR beta chain comes out of a study of shared clonotypes between healthy human individuals. Points from the study as a whole: Generation probabilities of non-shared clonotypes were lower (relative to those shared by all four donors).

This clone was seen only once. What it recognizes is unknown. This CDR3 spans 14 amino acids. V lost 6 bases, J lost 7 bases, and 7 bases stayed unmatched. Germline-derived CDR1 and CDR2 are MDHEN and SYDVKM. The study enrolled healthy HIV-negative adults without recent acute infections or vaccinations as donors. Sequencing was performed with immunoSEQ multiplex PCR; in TCRdb, only in-frame clones are kept and a portion is missing. The profile shows approximately 980,000 clones, over 75% of them singletons. This chain links TRBV28 with TRBJ2-5; 11 bases are shared with TRBD2. The clonotype originates from a young man in good health. The sequencing sample was made of memory CD4+ T cells sorted from blood. Subset given: CD45RA-negative fraction. The CDR3 region has the DNA TGTGCCAGCAGGGGTAGCGGGGGGGCTGGGACCCAGTACTTC. Translating gives CASRGSGGAGTQYF.